This is a list of T cell receptor beta chains from one sample in a study of T-cell reconstitution after alpha-beta-depleted transplantation in children. Using its own MiXCR run on the PCR reads, TCRdb lists one record per CDR3 protein. This table has about 580,000 distinct CDR3 sequences, under 30% appearing once. The sample in question was PBMCs, mostly from graft donor cells, obtained 360 days after TCRalphabeta/CD19-depleted stem cell transplant. The receptors shown here come from a boy under two years old who had a stem cell transplant for acute myeloid leukemia, so the T cells may come from the graft donor. Both conserved end residues are part of each CDR3. A D gene is named only where the DNA matches it firmly. Not every row has a clone size; where given, it reads once, few, many or a size class.

j_gene: TRBJ2-3
v_gene: TRBV7-2
abundance: NA
d_gene: NA
CDR3nt: TGTGCCAGCAGCCCTCTCGGGGGTATAGATACGCAGTATTTT
CDR3aa: CASSPLGGIDTQYF

j_gene: TRBJ2-1
v_gene: TRBV7-9
abundance: few
d_gene: NA
CDR3nt: TGTGCCAGCGGGGGGTCACCTGACAATGAGCAGTTCTTC
CDR3aa: CASGGSPDNEQFF

j_gene: TRBJ2-1
v_gene: TRBV7-2
abundance: NA
d_gene: NA
CDR3nt: TGTGCCAGCAGCTTAGGGCCGAAGGGCGATGAGCAGTTCTTC
CDR3aa: CASSLGPKGDEQFF

j_gene: TRBJ2-1
v_gene: TRBV7-9
abundance: NA
d_gene: TRBD2
CDR3nt: TGTGCCAGCAGCCCGACTAGCCCCAGAAATGAGCAGTTCTTC
CDR3aa: CASSPTSPRNEQFF

j_gene: TRBJ2-7
v_gene: TRBV12-3/TRBV12-4
abundance: NA
d_gene: NA
CDR3nt: TGTGCCAGCAGTAAGCTCTACGAGCAGTACTTC
CDR3aa: CASSKLYEQYF

j_gene: TRBJ1-1
v_gene: TRBV4-1
abundance: NA
d_gene: NA
CDR3nt: TGCGCCAGCAGCCAAAACCTCGCCGGGACGACTACCAACACTGAAGCTTTCTTT
CDR3aa: CASSQNLAGTTTNTEAFF

j_gene: TRBJ1-5
v_gene: TRBV20-1
abundance: NA
d_gene: NA
CDR3nt: TGCAGTGCTAGCTCGGTGGGCTCTACCGATCAGCCCCAGCATTTT
CDR3aa: CSASSVGSTDQPQHF

j_gene: TRBJ2-1
v_gene: TRBV12-3/TRBV12-4
abundance: NA
d_gene: TRBD2
CDR3nt: TGTGCCAGCAGTTTCAAATTAGCGGGGGGACCCTACCTGTACAATGAGCAGTTCTTC
CDR3aa: CASSFKLAGGPYLYNEQFF

j_gene: TRBJ2-1
v_gene: TRBV7-9
abundance: NA
d_gene: TRBD1
CDR3nt: TGTGCCAGCAGCTTCGGGACAGGTAACAATGAGCAGTTCTTC
CDR3aa: CASSFGTGNNEQFF

j_gene: TRBJ2-2
v_gene: TRBV20-1
abundance: NA
d_gene: NA
CDR3nt: TGCAGTGCCCAAGACAGAACCTCAGAGAACACCGGGGAGCTGTTTTTT
CDR3aa: CSAQDRTSENTGELFF

j_gene: TRBJ2-1
v_gene: TRBV29-1
abundance: many
d_gene: NA
CDR3nt: TGCAGCGTTGAACAGGGAAATGAGCAGTTCTTC
CDR3aa: CSVEQGNEQFF

j_gene: TRBJ2-6
v_gene: TRBV28
abundance: few
d_gene: NA
CDR3nt: TGTGCCAGCAGTACAGGGCGAAAGGGCTCTGGGGCCAACGTCCTGACTTTC
CDR3aa: CASSTGRKGSGANVLTF

j_gene: TRBJ2-1
v_gene: TRBV6-1
abundance: many
d_gene: NA
CDR3nt: TGTGCCAGCAGGGGAGATTACTACAGCTCCTACAATGAGCAGTTCTTC
CDR3aa: CASRGDYYSSYNEQFF

j_gene: TRBJ2-1
v_gene: TRBV20-1
abundance: NA
d_gene: TRBD2
CDR3nt: TGCAGTGTCACGCGACGCGGGGGGTCCCCTCAGGGGAATGAGCAGTTCTTC
CDR3aa: CSVTRRGGSPQGNEQFF

j_gene: TRBJ1-5
v_gene: TRBV12-3/TRBV12-4
abundance: NA
d_gene: NA
CDR3nt: TGTGCCAGCAGTTTATCGTCAGAACAGAATCAGCCCCAGCATTTT
CDR3aa: CASSLSSEQNQPQHF

j_gene: TRBJ2-1
v_gene: TRBV29-1
abundance: many
d_gene: NA
CDR3nt: TGCAGCGTTGAAAAGGTTTCGAGGAGCTCCTACAATGAGCAGTTCTTC
CDR3aa: CSVEKVSRSSYNEQFF

j_gene: TRBJ2-2
v_gene: TRBV2
abundance: many
d_gene: NA
CDR3nt: TGTGCCGGCATTATAGGGACCGGGGAGCTGTTTTTT
CDR3aa: CAGIIGTGELFF

j_gene: TRBJ1-5
v_gene: TRBV20-1
abundance: few
d_gene: NA
CDR3nt: TGCAGTGCTAGTGAAGCGAGCAATCAGCCCCAGCATTTT
CDR3aa: CSASEASNQPQHF

j_gene: TRBJ1-6
v_gene: TRBV27
abundance: once
d_gene: NA
CDR3nt: TGTGCCAGCAGTGCCCTTCCTGGGAATTCACCCCTCCACTTT
CDR3aa: CASSALPGNSPLHF

j_gene: TRBJ2-7
v_gene: TRBV20-1
abundance: few
d_gene: NA
CDR3nt: TGCAGTGCTACAGCCTTTACCACCTACGAGCAGTACTTC
CDR3aa: CSATAFTTYEQYF

j_gene: TRBJ2-2
v_gene: TRBV5-1
abundance: many
d_gene: NA
CDR3nt: TGCGCCAGCAGCTTGACAGTCTCCGGGGAGCTGTTTTTT
CDR3aa: CASSLTVSGELFF

j_gene: TRBJ2-3
v_gene: TRBV6-5
abundance: few
d_gene: TRBD2
CDR3nt: TGTGCCAGCAGTTACTCGGGACTAGCCGAAAATGGGGGATATTTT
CDR3aa: CASSYSGLAENGGYF